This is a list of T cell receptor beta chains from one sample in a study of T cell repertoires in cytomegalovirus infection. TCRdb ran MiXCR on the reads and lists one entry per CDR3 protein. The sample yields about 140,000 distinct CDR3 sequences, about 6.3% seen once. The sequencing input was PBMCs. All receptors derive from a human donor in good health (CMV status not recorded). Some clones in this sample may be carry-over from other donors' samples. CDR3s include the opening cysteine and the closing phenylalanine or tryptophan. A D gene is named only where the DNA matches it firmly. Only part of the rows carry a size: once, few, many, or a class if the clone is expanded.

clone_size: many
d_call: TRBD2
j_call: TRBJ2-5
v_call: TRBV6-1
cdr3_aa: CASTQGTSGGLQETQYF
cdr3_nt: TGTGCCAGCACCCAAGGCACTAGCGGGGGATTACAAGAGACCCAGTACTTC

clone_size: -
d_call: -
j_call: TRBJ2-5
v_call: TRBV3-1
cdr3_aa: CASSQPARGIQETQYF
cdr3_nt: TGTGCCAGCAGCCAACCGGCGCGGGGAATCCAAGAGACCCAGTACTTC

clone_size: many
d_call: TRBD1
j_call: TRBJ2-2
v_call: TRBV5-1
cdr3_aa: CASRGTTVRDRGNTGELFF
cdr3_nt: TGCGCCAGCAGAGGGACCACCGTCCGGGACAGGGGCAACACCGGGGAGCTGTTTTTT

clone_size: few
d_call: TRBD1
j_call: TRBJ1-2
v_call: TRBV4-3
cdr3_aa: CASSLEGQGELSYGYTF
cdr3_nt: TGCGCCAGCAGCCTAGAAGGACAGGGGGAATTGTCCTATGGCTACACCTTC

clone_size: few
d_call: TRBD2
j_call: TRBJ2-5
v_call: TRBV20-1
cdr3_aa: CSAMGGFEETQYF
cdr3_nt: TGCAGTGCCATGGGGGGGTTTGAAGAGACCCAGTACTTC

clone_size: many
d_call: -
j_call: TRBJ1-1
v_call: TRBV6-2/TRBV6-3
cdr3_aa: CASRTGTEAFF
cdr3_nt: TGTGCCAGCAGGACGGGCACTGAAGCTTTCTTT

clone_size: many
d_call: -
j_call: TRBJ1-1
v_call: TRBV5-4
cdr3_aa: CASSFDERDTEAFF
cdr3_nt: TGTGCCAGCAGCTTCGACGAGAGGGACACTGAAGCTTTCTTT

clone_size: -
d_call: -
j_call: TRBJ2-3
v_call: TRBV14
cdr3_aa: CASSQAGSLDTQYF
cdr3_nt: TGTGCCAGCAGCCAAGCGGGCTCCCTCGATACGCAGTATTTT

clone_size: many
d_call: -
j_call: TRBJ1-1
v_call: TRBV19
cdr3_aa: CASSIQGLRRTEAFF
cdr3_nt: TGTGCCAGTAGTATCCAGGGGCTGAGGAGGACTGAAGCTTTCTTT

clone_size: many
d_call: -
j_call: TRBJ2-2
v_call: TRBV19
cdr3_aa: CASSISGELFF
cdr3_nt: TGTGCCAGTAGTATTAGCGGGGAGCTGTTTTTT

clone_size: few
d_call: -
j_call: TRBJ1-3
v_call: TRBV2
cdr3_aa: CASISTRGGNTIYF
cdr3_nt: TGTGCCAGCATTTCGACCCGGGGTGGAAACACCATATATTTT

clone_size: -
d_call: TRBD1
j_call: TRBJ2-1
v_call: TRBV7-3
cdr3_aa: CASSSSGGTGGYNEQFF
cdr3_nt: TGTGCCAGCAGCTCCTCAGGGGGCACTGGGGGTTACAATGAGCAGTTCTTC

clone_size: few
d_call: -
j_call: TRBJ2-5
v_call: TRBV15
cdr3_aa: CATQRRGREVQYF
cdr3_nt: TGTGCCACTCAGCGGAGGGGCAGGGAGGTCCAGTACTTC

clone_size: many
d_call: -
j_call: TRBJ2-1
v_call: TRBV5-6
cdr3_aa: CASSSGTGAYNEQFF
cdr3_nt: TGTGCCAGCAGCTCGGGCACCGGGGCGTACAATGAGCAGTTCTTC

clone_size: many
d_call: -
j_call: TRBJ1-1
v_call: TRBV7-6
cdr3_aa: CASSPNRNTEAFF
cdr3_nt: TGTGCCAGCAGCCCTAACAGAAACACTGAAGCTTTCTTT

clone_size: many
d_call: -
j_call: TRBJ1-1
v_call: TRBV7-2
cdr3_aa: CASSSDHRGTEAFF
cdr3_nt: TGTGCCAGCAGCTCGGACCACCGGGGCACTGAAGCTTTCTTT

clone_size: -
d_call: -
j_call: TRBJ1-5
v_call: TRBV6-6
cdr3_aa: CARSPRARDQPQHF
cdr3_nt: TGTGCCAGAAGCCCCCGGGCCCGGGATCAGCCCCAGCATTTT

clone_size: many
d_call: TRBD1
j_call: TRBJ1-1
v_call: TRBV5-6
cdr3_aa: CASRRTGMNTEAFF
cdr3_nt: TGTGCCAGCAGACGGACAGGGATGAACACTGAAGCTTTCTTT

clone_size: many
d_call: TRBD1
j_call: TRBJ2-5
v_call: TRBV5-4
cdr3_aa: CASSSAGTGRQTQYF
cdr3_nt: TGTGCCAGCAGCTCCGCCGGGACAGGGAGACAGACCCAGTACTTC

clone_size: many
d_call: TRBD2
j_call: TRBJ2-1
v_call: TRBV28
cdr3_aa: CASSLAGSGGANEQFF
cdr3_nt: TGTGCCAGCAGCCTCGCGGGGAGCGGGGGGGCAAATGAGCAGTTCTTC